These 25 T cell receptor beta chains came from one sample sequenced in a study of T cells expressing NK-cell markers. TCRdb reworked the 5' RACE reads into one entry per CDR3 protein, no DNA. The table counts about 540,000 distinct CDR3 sequences; approximately 3.6% lies in the top ten. The specimen was blood T cells: a sorted CD56 or NKG2C T cell subset, CD4+ or CD8+ T cells, or bulk PBMC T cells (not recorded which). The receptors derive from a man aged 18-30 years in good health.

The chain recombines TRBV20-1 with TRBJ2-1; checking the TCRdb D call of TRBD1 is not possible without DNA. Germline loops: CDR1 DFQATT, CDR2 SNEGSKA (reference sequence). This CDR3 contains 13 residues. CDR3 sequence reads: CSAAQGSRNEQFF.

The J gene is TRBJ2-7, the V gene TRBV9; TCRdb reports TRBD1, a call that lacks DNA to check it against. The CDR3 spans 16 residues. Per the germline V gene, CDR1 is SGDLS and CDR2 is YYNGEE. The CDR3 spells CASSVEPGTFQYEQYF.

The chain joins TRBV28 to TRBJ2-1. The CDR3 spans 17 residues. Germline V gives CDR1 MDHEN, CDR2 SYDVKM. CDR3 sequence: CASSSLERSGSYNEQFF.

The V call is TRBV12-3 or TRBV12-4, the J call TRBJ1-2; the D gene TCRdb calls, TRBD1, cannot be checked with no DNA. The CDR3 covers 12 residues. The CDR3 region is CASSFTTGGYTF.

The J gene is TRBJ2-7, the V gene TRBV11-2; the TCRdb call, TRBD1, lacks DNA for checking. Germline CDR1 is SGHAT and CDR2 is FQNNGV. CDR3 length equals 18 residues. The CDR3 loop reads CASSPRNSRRERRYEQYF.

The chain carries TRBV5-5 and TRBJ2-6. The CDR3 is 17 amino acids. Germline CDR1 reads SGHKS; CDR2 reads YYEKEE (reference sequence). Here the CDR3 reads CASSLAVRSSGANVLTF.

This chain joins TRBV20-1 and TRBJ2-6; TCRdb reports TRBD2, a call that lacks DNA to check it against. This CDR3 comprises 14 residues. Germline V gene sequence: CDR1 DFQATT, CDR2 SNEGSKA (reference sequence). CDR3 amino acids: CSALSGGGANVLTF.

The chain couples TRBV2 to TRBJ1-4. The CDR3 runs 15 residues. Germline lookup yields CDR1 SNHLY and CDR2 FYNNEI. CDR3 sequence: CASSYRAQTGEKLFF.

The chain has TRBV28 and TRBJ1-4; TCRdb lists TRBD1, though no DNA is available to test this call. Germline V lookup: CDR1 MDHEN, CDR2 SYDVKM. There are 16 residues in the CDR3. The CDR3 here is CASSLPDRGINEKLFF.

This chain connects TRBV6-2 or TRBV6-3 to TRBJ2-1; the D call from TCRdb, TRBD2, cannot be confirmed without DNA. CDR1 is MNHEY and CDR2 is SVGEGT in the germline V gene. The CDR3 has 16 residues. The CDR3 region is CASSSPRLAGGNEQFF.

V usage is TRBV20-1 and J usage is TRBJ2-1; TCRdb's D gene call, TRBD2, goes unchecked for lack of DNA. The germline V gene encodes CDR1 DFQATT and CDR2 SNEGSKA (reference sequence). The CDR3 runs 18 residues. The CDR3 protein is CSARDRNLAGGSYNEQFF.

The chain has TRBV20-1 and TRBJ2-7; TCRdb's D call, TRBD1, is unchecked because there is no DNA. The CDR3 totals 13 residues. The germline gives CDR1 DFQATT, CDR2 SNEGSKA (reference sequence). The CDR3 here is CSARGRGNYEQYF.

This sequence joins TRBV7-9 and TRBJ2-3. From germline, CDR1 is SEHNR and CDR2 FQNEAQ (reference sequence). This CDR3 spans 13 amino acids. This CDR3 reads CASTKDNTDTQYF. The full variable domain, in which reference TRBV7-9 and TRBJ2-3 provide the parts outside the CDR3, is DTGVSQNPRHKITKRGQNVTFRCDPISEHNRLYWYRQTLGQGPEFLTYFQNEAQLEKSRLLSDRFSAERPKGSFSTLEIQRTEQGDSAMYLCASTKDNTDTQYFGPGTRLTVL.

CDR3 region: CSATQTSGNVYEQYF. The gene calls are TRBV20-1 and TRBJ2-7; no DNA is available, so the TRBD2 call from TCRdb remains unchecked. Germline CDR1 DFQATT, CDR2 SNEGSKA (reference sequence). The CDR3 extends over 15 amino acids.

The chain is built from TRBV20-1 and TRBJ2-1; no DNA is available, so the TRBD2 call from TCRdb remains unchecked. This CDR3 has 13 amino acids. Per the germline V gene, CDR1 is DFQATT and CDR2 is SNEGSKA (reference sequence). CDR3 residues: CSARVGLAEVQFF.

V and J are TRBV6-5 and TRBJ2-2. This CDR3 region has 12 residues. The germline gives CDR1 MNHEY, CDR2 SVGAGI. The CDR3 reads CASRTIPGELFF.

The chain uses TRBV7-2 and TRBJ1-5; TCRdb names TRBD1, which stays unverified in the absence of DNA. The germline CDR1 and CDR2 sequences are SGHTA and FQGNSA. This CDR3 has 16 amino acids. CDR3 sequence reads: CASSLESTVANQPQHF.

The chain joins TRBV4-2 to TRBJ1-6. The CDR3 is made up of 17 amino acids. The germline gives CDR1 LGHNA, CDR2 YNFKEQ. CDR3 in amino acids: CASSQDWSGPYNSPLHF.

The chain is built from TRBV4-1 and TRBJ2-2; TCRdb proposes TRBD1, but this gene call is untestable without DNA. The CDR3 totals 18 residues. The germline V gene encodes CDR1 MGHRA and CDR2 YSYEKL. Here the CDR3 reads CASSQTPSGTGDTGELFF.

The chain couples TRBV20-1 to TRBJ2-5; the TCRdb call, TRBD2, lacks DNA for checking. The germline gives CDR1 DFQATT, CDR2 SNEGSKA (reference sequence). The CDR3 runs to 13 residues. The CDR3 loop is CSAQRLVQETQYF.

V and J are TRBV12-3 or TRBV12-4 and TRBJ1-1; TCRdb's D call, TRBD1, is unchecked because there is no DNA. This CDR3 is 14 amino acids long. This chain's CDR3 is CASRTTTGGTEAFF.

The genes are TRBV2 and TRBJ2-4; the D call of TRBD1 rests on TCRdb alone, since no DNA is present to check it. Germline V gives CDR1 SNHLY, CDR2 FYNNEI. This CDR3 contains 14 residues. The CDR3 sequence is CASKAGTGRNIQYF.

The genes are TRBV12-3 or TRBV12-4 and TRBJ2-5; absent DNA, TCRdb's TRBD1 call cannot be checked. The CDR3 is 12 residues long. The CDR3 protein is CASSKGGETQYF.

The J gene is TRBJ2-5, the V gene TRBV11-2. CDR1 is SGHAT, CDR2 FQNNGV, per germline. CDR3 size: 19 residues. CDR3 residues: CASTQSGIRGMVWVETQYF.

The chain couples TRBV20-1 to TRBJ2-1; as DNA is missing, the TRBD1 call by TCRdb cannot be tested. Germline assignment: CDR1 DFQATT and CDR2 SNEGSKA (reference sequence). CDR3 length: 20 residues. CDR3 loop: CSARAPGLRTGASSYNEQFF.